This entry concerns a single T cell receptor (beta chain). No antigen is known for it. Base qualities are not at hand, and no much larger clone is one base apart. This sample is part of a study of T cell responses to AZD1222 COVID-19 vaccine (dated by TCRdb to the early 2020s). Background for the entire study: Because spike-specific TCR depth and breadth did not differ between the two schedules, AZD1222 recipients who got a second dose at roughly 4 weeks were pooled with those who got a second dose at roughly 12 weeks. TCR sequencing was performed for 230 to 250 trial participants, of whom some 200 were given two doses of AZD1222 and around 25 were given two doses of MenACWY control vaccine. Trial participants were enrolled into age subgroups of 18-55, 56-69 and 70-plus years, which contained around 150, 28 and 57 TCR-sequenced participants, respectively.

According to the study, the label for this sample's time point signals: baseline before first vaccination. Vaccinee samples came from UK trials COV001 and COV002, including a single-blind randomized controlled phase 2/3 trial of AZD1222 (ChAdOx1 nCoV-19) in healthy adults. For TCRbeta chain sequencing, PBMC samples were collected from trial participants at day 0 and at day 28 after the second dose. The germline V gene gives CDR1 as SQVTM and CDR2 as ANQGSEA. There are 14 amino acids in the CDR3, from cysteine to phenylalanine inclusive. CDR3 DNA only is kept here, 42 bases in frame from base 1. V loses 5 bases of germline sequence and J loses 0 bases, and the interval between the two ends is 13 bases. The CDR3 regions of human TCRbeta chains were analyzed by immunosequencing. Concerning the study's data processing: Repertoire TCRs were checked for matches against a reference library of SARS-CoV-2-specific TCRs that had been generated using the MIRA antigen-specificity platform. Breadth meant the fraction of unique TCRs that were SARS-CoV-2-associated, whereas depth meant the fraction of total T cells that were SARS-CoV-2-associated. Using the MIRA data, each spike-specific TCR was assigned both to the spike region to which the TCR was reactive and to a CD4 or CD8 class. Log10-transformed breadth and depth values were compared by one-way ANOVA with Sidak's multiple comparisons tests. In its TCRdb copy, this immuneACCESS table keeps in-frame sequences only and misses some clones. Where compared with another copy, unresolved V genes explain less than half of these, and the others have no known cause. The V and J calls and clone size were taken over from that table, and D and trimming were inferred from the DNA. This sample holds around 100,000 clones; around 90% were observed only once. Under 2% of the sample lies in the top ten.

What the work shows at the level of the full study, not this receptor alone: Because no day 14 peak-response samples were available, repertoires were characterized only after the peak T cell response. Participants were mostly white British, with more females than males. The authors suggested clonal diversity may have been underestimated. The 56-69-year group was small, and its depth increase did not reach significance, likely because of low power. A significant rise in spike-specific TCR breadth and depth was observed after two AZD1222 doses relative to day 0 and relative to MenACWY recipients. Conclusions about previously exposed vaccinees were limited because only a handful of AZD1222 recipients were SARS-CoV-2 seropositive at baseline. CD4 TCRs associated with the vaccine covered the entire spike protein, and the dominant responses were in regions 160-218 and 743-854. Reportedly, close to half of the unique spike-specific TCRs recognized epitopes lying outside the regions that are mutated in the B.1.351 and B.1.1.7 variants.

The sequence joins TRBV29-1 to TRBJ1-1; a confident D gene designation cannot be given. This receptor was identified in an adult in good health. The specimen comprised peripheral blood, sampled on day 0 of AZD1222 vaccination. The DNA is TGCAGCGTTCGGTCAGCTAACATGAACACTGAAGCTTTCTTT. Its coded protein is CSVRSANMNTEAFF.